This T cell receptor (beta chain) was profiled in a study of T cells in Graves' hyperthyroidism and ophthalmopathy. Patients were excluded for uncontrolled infection, other autoimmune disease, pregnancy or lactation. RNA transcripts gave rise to amplified TCR beta CDR3 regions. TCR CDR3 regions were first amplified by RT-PCR with HTBI primers. Each CDR3 protein is one row after TCRdb ran MiXCR on the multiplex PCR reads. The table shows around 520,000 distinct CDR3 sequences, with 14% occurring only once. The specimen sequenced was blood. The TCR comes from a woman in her thirties or forties with Graves' hyperthyroidism.

As DNA, the CDR3 is TGTGCCAGCAATCCGACAGGGAAGCTTTCGAACACCGGGGAGCTGTTTTTT. It is translated as CASNPTGKLSNTGELFF. The J gene is TRBJ2-2, the V gene TRBV6-1; 7 nucleotides match TRBD1. Germline V lookup: CDR1 MNHNS, CDR2 SASEGT. Trimming took 7 bases from V and 0 from J; bases not matched to a gene: 11. CDR3 length: 17 residues.